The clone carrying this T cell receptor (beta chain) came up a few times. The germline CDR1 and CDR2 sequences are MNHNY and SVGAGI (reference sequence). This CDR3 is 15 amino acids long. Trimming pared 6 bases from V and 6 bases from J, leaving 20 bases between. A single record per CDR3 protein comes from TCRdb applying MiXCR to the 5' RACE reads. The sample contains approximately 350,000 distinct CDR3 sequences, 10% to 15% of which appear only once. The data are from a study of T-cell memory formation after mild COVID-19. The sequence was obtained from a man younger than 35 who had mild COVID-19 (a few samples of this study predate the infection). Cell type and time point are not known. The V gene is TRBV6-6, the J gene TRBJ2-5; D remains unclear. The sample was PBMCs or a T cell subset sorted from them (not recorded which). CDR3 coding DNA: TGTGCCAGCAGCCCACCTGAGTTCCGCATGAAGACCCAGTACTTC. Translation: CASSPPEFRMKTQYF.